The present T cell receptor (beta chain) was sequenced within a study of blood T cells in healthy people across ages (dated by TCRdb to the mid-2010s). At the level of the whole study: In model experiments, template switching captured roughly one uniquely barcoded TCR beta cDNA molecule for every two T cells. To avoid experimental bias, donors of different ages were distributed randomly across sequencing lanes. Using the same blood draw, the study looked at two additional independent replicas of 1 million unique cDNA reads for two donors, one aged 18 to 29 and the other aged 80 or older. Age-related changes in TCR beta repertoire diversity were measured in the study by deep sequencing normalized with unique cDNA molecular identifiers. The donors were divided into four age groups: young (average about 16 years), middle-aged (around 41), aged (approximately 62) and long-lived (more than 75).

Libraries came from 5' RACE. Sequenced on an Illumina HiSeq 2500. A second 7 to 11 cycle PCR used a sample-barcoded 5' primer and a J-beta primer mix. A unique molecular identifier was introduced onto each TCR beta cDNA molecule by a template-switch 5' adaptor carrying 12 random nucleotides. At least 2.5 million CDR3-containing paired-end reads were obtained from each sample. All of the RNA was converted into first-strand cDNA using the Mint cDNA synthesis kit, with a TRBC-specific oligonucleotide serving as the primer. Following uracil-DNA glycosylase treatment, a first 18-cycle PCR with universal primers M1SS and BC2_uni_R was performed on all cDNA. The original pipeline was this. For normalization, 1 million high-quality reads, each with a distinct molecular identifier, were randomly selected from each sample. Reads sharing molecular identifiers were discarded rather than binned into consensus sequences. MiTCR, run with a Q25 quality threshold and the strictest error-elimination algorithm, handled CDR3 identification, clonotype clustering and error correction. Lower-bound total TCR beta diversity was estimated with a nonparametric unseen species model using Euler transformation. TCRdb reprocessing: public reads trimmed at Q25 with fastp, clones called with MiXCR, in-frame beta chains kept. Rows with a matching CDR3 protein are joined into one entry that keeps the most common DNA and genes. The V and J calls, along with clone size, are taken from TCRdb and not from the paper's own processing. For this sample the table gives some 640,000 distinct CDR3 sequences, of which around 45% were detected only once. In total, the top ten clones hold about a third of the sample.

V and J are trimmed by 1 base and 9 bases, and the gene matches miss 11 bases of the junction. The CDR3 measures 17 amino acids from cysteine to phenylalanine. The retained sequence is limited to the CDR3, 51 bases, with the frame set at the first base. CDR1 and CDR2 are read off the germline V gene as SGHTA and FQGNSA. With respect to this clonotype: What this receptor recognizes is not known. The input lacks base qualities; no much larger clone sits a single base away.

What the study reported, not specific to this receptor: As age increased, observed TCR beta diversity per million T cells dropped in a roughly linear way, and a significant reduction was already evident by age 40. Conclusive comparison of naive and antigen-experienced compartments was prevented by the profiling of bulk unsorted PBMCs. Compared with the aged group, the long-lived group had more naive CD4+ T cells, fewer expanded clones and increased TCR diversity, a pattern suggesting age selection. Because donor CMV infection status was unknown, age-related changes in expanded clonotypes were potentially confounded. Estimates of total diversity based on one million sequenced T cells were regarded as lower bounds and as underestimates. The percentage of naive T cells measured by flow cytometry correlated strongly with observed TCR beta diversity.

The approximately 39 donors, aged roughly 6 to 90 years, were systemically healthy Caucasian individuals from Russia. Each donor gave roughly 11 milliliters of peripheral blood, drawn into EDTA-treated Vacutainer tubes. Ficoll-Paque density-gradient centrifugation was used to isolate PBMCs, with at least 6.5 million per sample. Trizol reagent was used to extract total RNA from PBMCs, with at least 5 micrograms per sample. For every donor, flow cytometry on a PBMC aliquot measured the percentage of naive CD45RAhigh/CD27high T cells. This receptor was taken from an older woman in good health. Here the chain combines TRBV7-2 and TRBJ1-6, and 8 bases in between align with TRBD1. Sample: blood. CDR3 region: CASSLVTDRARGSPLHF. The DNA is TGTGCCAGCAGCTTAGTCACGGACAGGGCCAGAGGTTCACCCCTCCACTTT.